The sample holds many counts of the clone carrying this TCR beta chain. What it binds is not known. Source study methods: The study took CDR3 differences across clinicopathological groups and made a distant-metastasis classifier for papillary thyroid cancer from them. From the PCR reads, TCRdb re-called clones with MiXCR. These V and J calls rely on TCRdb rather than the paper's analysis. Counted here are around 70,000 clones, roughly 18% occurring once; the ten biggest clones make up more than 10%. This sample was included in a study of metastatic and nonmetastatic thyroid tumors. Study details: Across blood and tumor or nodule tissue, repertoires from malignant and benign thyroid patients were compared with one another. Whole-study results and caveats: Relative to benign nodules, malignant thyroid tumors were reportedly characterized by significantly elevated TCR beta diversity in blood and tumor.

This CDR3 is built from 17 residues. The V end was cut by 8 bases, the J end by 3 bases, with 22 bases between. Germline V gene sequence: CDR1 MNHNS, CDR2 SASEGT. Every patient underwent thyroid surgery untreated. The clonotype comes from a female donor with papillary thyroid cancer or a benign thyroid nodule (not recorded which). Some clones in this sample may be carry-over from other donors' samples. The chain joins TRBV6-1 to TRBJ2-2; D remains unclear. What was sequenced was blood. The CDR3 DNA follows: TGTGCCAGCGGGCCCAGGCTCCCTCTAGGTGACACCGGGGAGCTGTTTTTT. It encodes CASGPRLPLGDTGELFF.